Listed below are T cell receptor beta chains from one sample, sequenced in a study of blood T cell repertoires in COVID-19. Produced via immunoSEQ multiplex PCR; TCRdb's table is partial and in-frame only. The sample holds over 150,000 clones; approximately 82% are singletons and the top ten take 6.9%. Sequenced input: peripheral blood. The receptors stem from a human donor with acute or convalescent COVID-19. The donor label of this sample is uncertain. CDR3s include the opening cysteine and the closing phenylalanine or tryptophan. D genes are given only for firm matches. Rows give clone size only sometimes, using once, few, many, or a class for an expanded clone.

>TRBV5-4|.|TRBJ2-7|.
CASSLGGGWEQYF
TGTGCCAGCAGCTTGGGCGGTGGGTGGGAGCAGTACTTC
>TRBV19|.|TRBJ1-2|.
CASSAGGYGYTF
TGTGCCAGTAGTGCGGGGGGCTATGGCTACACCTTC
>TRBV7-3|.|TRBJ2-1|TRBD2
CASSSLAGGSYNEQFF
TGTGCCAGCAGCTCCTTAGCGGGAGGTAGCTACAATGAGCAGTTCTTC
>TRBV5-5|.|TRBJ1-1|.
CASSLNPGQDVFF
TGTGCCAGCAGCTTAAACCCGGGACAAGATGTATTCTTT
>TRBV6-6|.|TRBJ1-1|TRBD1
CASSYTGTGLTEAFF
TGTGCCAGCAGTTACACGGGGACAGGGCTCACTGAAGCTTTCTTT
>TRBV7-9|.|TRBJ2-7|.
CASSRPQGTSSYEQYF
TGTGCCAGCAGCCGACCGCAGGGCACCTCTTCCTACGAGCAGTACTTC
>TRBV5-1|.|TRBJ2-3|TRBD2
CASSPSGTTLTDTQYF
TGCGCCAGCAGCCCTAGCGGCACTACCCTCACAGATACGCAGTATTTT
>TRBV14|.|TRBJ2-7|.
CASSQDLHLEQYF
TGTGCCAGCAGCCAAGATTTACACCTGGAGCAGTACTTC
>TRBV20-1|.|TRBJ2-1|TRBD1
CSASDRGPGYEQFF
TGCAGTGCTAGTGACAGGGGGCCGGGTTATGAGCAGTTCTTC
>TRBV6-1|once|TRBJ1-6|.
CASSEETGGNSPLHF
TGTGCCAGCAGTGAAGAGACAGGTGGGAATTCACCCCTCCACTTT
>TRBV3-1/TRBV3-2|.|TRBJ1-4|.
CASSQASGVGREKLFF
TGTGCCAGCAGCCAAGCTTCCGGGGTCGGCCGCGAAAAACTGTTTTTT
>TRBV11-3|.|TRBJ2-6|TRBD1
CASSRRTGGAPGANVLTF
TGTGCCAGCAGCCGTAGGACAGGGGGCGCTCCCGGGGCCAACGTCCTGACTTTC
>TRBV7-2|few|TRBJ1-6|.
CASSLRGQDNSPLHF
TGTGCCAGCAGCTTAAGGGGACAAGATAATTCACCCCTCCACTTT
>TRBV3-1/TRBV3-2|.|TRBJ1-6|.
CASSLYRTDGSPLHF
TGTGCCAGCAGCCTTTACCGGACAGACGGTTCACCCCTCCACTTT
>TRBV19|.|TRBJ2-1|.
CASSIPPPYNEQFF
TGTGCCAGTAGTATACCTCCCCCCTACAATGAGCAGTTCTTC
>TRBV18|.|TRBJ1-4|.
CASSATGTSPSTNEKLFF
TGTGCCAGCTCAGCTACCGGGACAAGCCCTTCAACTAATGAAAAACTGTTTTTT
>TRBV4-2|.|TRBJ2-1|TRBD2
CASSQDRRSGIQFF
TGTGCCAGCAGCCAAGATAGGCGTAGCGGGATTCAGTTCTTC
>TRBV10-3|.|TRBJ2-7|TRBD1
CAISGQAKEQYF
TGTGCCATCTCGGGACAGGCGAAAGAGCAGTACTTC
>TRBV11-2|once|TRBJ1-2|.
CASSRGGRYGYTF
TGTGCCAGCAGTCGGGGGGGGAGATATGGCTACACCTTC
>TRBV27|.|TRBJ1-5|TRBD1
CASRDTGANQPQHF
TGTGCCAGCAGGGATACAGGGGCGAATCAGCCCCAGCATTTT
>TRBV30|.|TRBJ2-7|.
CAWSAGTSNEQYF
TGTGCCTGGAGCGCCGGGACATCAAACGAGCAGTACTTC
>TRBV4-1|.|TRBJ1-3|TRBD1
CASSQIVRDRMDTIYF
TGCGCCAGCAGCCAGATCGTCCGGGACAGGATGGACACCATATATTTT
>TRBV7-2|.|TRBJ2-1|TRBD2
CASSYTIAGKIGEQFF
TGTGCCAGCAGCTATACTATAGCGGGAAAAATAGGGGAGCAGTTCTTC
>TRBV6-1|.|TRBJ1-3|.
CASSEDQGSGNTIYF
TGTGCCAGCAGTGAAGATCAGGGGAGTGGAAACACCATATATTTT
>TRBV10-3|.|TRBJ1-1|.
CAISEYRDKGEAFF
TGTGCCATCAGTGAGTACCGGGACAAGGGTGAAGCTTTCTTT
>TRBV5-1|once|TRBJ2-1|.
CASRTSSGSYNEQFF
TGCGCCAGCAGAACCTCGTCGGGAAGTTACAATGAGCAGTTCTTC
>TRBV5-6|once|TRBJ1-2|TRBD1
CASSSIPTGGRNYGYTF
TGTGCCAGCAGCTCCATACCGACAGGGGGCAGAAACTATGGCTACACCTTC
>TRBV9|.|TRBJ2-1|.
CASSVAVGEQFF
TGTGCCAGCAGCGTAGCGGTCGGTGAGCAGTTCTTC
>TRBV3-1/TRBV3-2|.|TRBJ1-2|TRBD1
CASSQGGGTGYGYTF
TGTGCCAGCAGCCAAGGAGGGGGGACAGGGTATGGCTACACCTTC
>TRBV7-3|.|TRBJ2-2|TRBD1
CASSAGRTGGTGELFF
TGTGCCAGCAGCGCTGGGAGGACAGGGGGCACCGGGGAGCTGTTTTTT
>TRBV19|few|TRBJ2-7|.
CASSFSTYYEQYF
TGTGCCAGTAGCTTTTCGACTTACTACGAGCAGTACTTC
>TRBV19|.|TRBJ1-5|.
CASSGGFDNQPQHF
TGTGCCAGTAGCGGGGGATTCGACAATCAGCCCCAGCATTTT
>TRBV9|.|TRBJ2-7|TRBD2
CASSVRASGINEQYF
TGTGCCAGCAGCGTAAGGGCTAGCGGGATTAACGAGCAGTACTTC
>TRBV18|once|TRBJ1-3|.
CASSPGASGGGNTIYF
TGTGCCAGCTCACCCGGCGCTTCGGGTGGTGGAAACACCATATATTTT
>TRBV28|.|TRBJ2-7|TRBD2
CASSSPGTRYEQYF
TGTGCCAGCAGTTCACCCGGGACTAGATACGAGCAGTACTTC
>TRBV28|.|TRBJ2-1|.
CASSLRSDREGNEQFF
TGTGCCAGCAGCCTGCGCTCGGACAGGGAGGGCAATGAGCAGTTCTTC
>TRBV29-1|.|TRBJ2-1|.
CSVGVLQGPRNEQFF
TGCAGCGTTGGCGTTTTACAGGGACCACGGAATGAGCAGTTCTTC
>TRBV29-1|.|TRBJ2-1|.
CSVEGQGSSYNEQFF
TGCAGCGTTGAGGGCCAGGGGAGCTCCTACAATGAGCAGTTCTTC
>TRBV6-5|.|TRBJ2-5|.
CASSYPAVQKETQYF
TGTGCCAGCAGTTACCCGGCGGTCCAAAAAGAGACCCAGTACTTC
>TRBV18|once|TRBJ2-7|TRBD2
CASSLNSGSYEQYF
TGTGCCAGCTCACTTAATAGCGGGAGTTACGAGCAGTACTTC
>TRBV30|.|TRBJ1-5|.
CAWSGSPGQPQHF
TGTGCCTGGAGTGGGAGCCCGGGGCAGCCCCAGCATTTT
>TRBV9|.|TRBJ1-2|TRBD1
CASRQLDRGYGYTF
TGTGCCAGCAGACAACTGGACAGGGGTTATGGCTACACCTTC
>TRBV6-1|.|TRBJ2-3|TRBD2
CASSARTSGRASDTQYF
TGTGCCAGCAGTGCACGGACTAGCGGGAGAGCTTCAGATACGCAGTATTTT
>TRBV7-9|.|TRBJ2-1|TRBD2
CASSLGGMTSGSVREQFF
TGTGCCAGCAGCTTGGGAGGAATGACTAGCGGGAGCGTCAGGGAGCAGTTCTTC
>TRBV4-2|once|TRBJ1-3|.
CASSQGQGSSGNTIYF
TGTGCCAGCAGCCAGGGGCAGGGGAGCTCTGGAAACACCATATATTTT
>TRBV4-2|.|TRBJ1-4|.
CASSQDGETGTAEKLFF
TGTGCCAGCAGCCAAGATGGAGAAACAGGGACCGCCGAAAAACTGTTTTTT
>TRBV6-2/TRBV6-3|.|TRBJ1-2|TRBD1
CASSSPGQGDYGYTF
TGTGCCAGCAGCTCCCCGGGACAGGGGGACTATGGCTACACCTTC
>TRBV11-2|.|TRBJ2-7|TRBD2
CASSKGLAGLYEQYF
TGTGCCAGCAGCAAAGGACTAGCGGGACTCTACGAGCAGTACTTC
>TRBV28|.|TRBJ1-6|TRBD1
CASSLGGQGSSPLHF
TGTGCCAGCAGTTTAGGGGGACAGGGCAGTTCACCCCTCCACTTT
>TRBV5-1|once|TRBJ1-1|.
CASTGVVNTEAFF
TGCGCCAGCACCGGGGTCGTGAACACTGAAGCTTTCTTT
>TRBV5-5|.|TRBJ2-2|.
CASSQGTSNTGELFF
TGTGCCAGCAGCCAGGGGACATCGAACACCGGGGAGCTGTTTTTT
>TRBV9|.|TRBJ2-1|.
CASSVGGNSYNEQFF
TGTGCCAGCAGCGTAGGAGGTAACTCCTACAATGAGCAGTTCTTC
>TRBV18|.|TRBJ2-2|.
CASSPSVPGHTGELFF
TGTGCCAGCTCACCGTCGGTCCCAGGCCACACCGGGGAGCTGTTTTTT
>TRBV28|.|TRBJ1-2|.
CASSLSSYGYTF
TGTGCCAGCAGTTTATCCTCGTATGGCTACACCTTC
>TRBV27|.|TRBJ2-1|.
CASSLVWRDVNEQFF
TGTGCCAGCAGTTTAGTGTGGCGGGACGTTAATGAGCAGTTCTTC
>TRBV4-1|.|TRBJ2-1|.
CASSQESARAYNEQFF
TGCGCCAGCAGCCAAGAGTCGGCTAGAGCCTACAATGAGCAGTTCTTC
>TRBV9|.|TRBJ2-5|.
CASSLGGTVIQETQYF
TGTGCCAGCAGTCTCGGCGGGACAGTAATACAAGAGACCCAGTACTTC
>TRBV2|.|TRBJ1-2|.
CASILPGSSRYTF
TGTGCCAGCATTCTTCCAGGGTCTAGTCGCTACACCTTC
>TRBV10-3|.|TRBJ1-6|TRBD1
CAISLLDRGNSPLHF
TGTGCCATCAGTCTTTTGGACAGGGGGAATTCACCCCTCCACTTT
>TRBV28|.|TRBJ1-6|.
CASRSYAGLNSPLHF
TGTGCCAGCAGATCTTACGCGGGGCTGAATTCACCCCTCCACTTT